This T cell receptor (beta chain) was sequenced during a study of control samples from healthy donors and cancer patients. Only in-frame clones appear in the TCRdb table, and some are missing; sequencing was by immunoSEQ multiplex PCR. The data show 190,000 or so clones, 85% to 95% seen once. V shed 6 bases and J 0 bases; nucleotides not matched to a gene: 11. Germline V lookup: CDR1 MNHNS, CDR2 SASEGT. The CDR3 is 17 amino acids. The material sequenced was blood. The chain recombines TRBV6-1 with TRBJ2-3; 8 bases align to TRBD1. The receptor was derived from a man between 18 and 35 years old in good health. The CDR3 sequence is CASRENYRGTSTDTQYF. The CDR3 DNA sequence: TGTGCCAGCAGGGAAAATTACAGGGGGACTAGCACAGATACGCAGTATTTT.